This TCR beta chain was recorded in a study of T cell responses to AZD1222 COVID-19 vaccine. Study-level results: There were mostly white British donors and more females than males, and clonal diversity was possibly underestimated. Nearly half of spike-specific TCRs reportedly target unmutated variant regions. There were vaccine-associated CD4 TCRs across spike, dominant at 160-218 and 743-854. Only 5 or 6 AZD1222 recipients tested seropositive at baseline.

Sequencing used immunoSEQ multiplex PCR; TCRdb keeps in-frame clones, though not all of them. This table has approximately 97,000 clones, roughly 83% appearing once. A word on this clone: No antigen is known for it.

The material sequenced was peripheral blood, taken on day 0 of AZD1222 vaccination. This clonotype originated in an adult in good health.

This chain's CDR3 is CAFAVGPYNSPLHF. The CDR3 coding sequence is TGTGCCTTCGCTGTTGGGCCATATAATTCACCCCTCCACTTT. V and J are TRBV6-5 and TRBJ1-6, with no clear D. V lost 11 bases to trimming and J lost 4 bases, with 15 bases between them. Germline assignment: CDR1 MNHEY and CDR2 SVGAGI. The length of the CDR3 is 14 residues.